The following is a TCR beta chain sequence with its context. This CDR3 contains 15 residues. Germline CDR1 is SQVTM and CDR2 is ANQGSEA. Trimming left V 4 bases short and J 4 bases short, with 14 bases between. TCRbeta libraries were built with three rounds of nested PCR, modified from ARM-PCR. Each CDR3 protein is one row after TCRdb ran MiXCR on the multiplex PCR reads. The sample contains around 60,000 distinct CDR3 sequences, about 55% of which appear only once. RNA was extracted from bulk tissue without any cell sorting. Distant lung tissue was collected more than 3 cm away from the tumor edge. The record originates from a study of tumor and adjacent non-tumor tissue in lung cancer.

The source material was distant non-tumor lung tissue. The chain recombines TRBV29-1 with TRBJ2-6, with D hard to call. The origin of this receptor is a man aged 65 to 79 with non-small cell lung cancer. CDR3 sequence: CSVVGDGRGANVLTF. DNA of the CDR3: TGCAGCGTTGTCGGCGACGGCAGGGGGGCCAACGTCCTGACTTTC.